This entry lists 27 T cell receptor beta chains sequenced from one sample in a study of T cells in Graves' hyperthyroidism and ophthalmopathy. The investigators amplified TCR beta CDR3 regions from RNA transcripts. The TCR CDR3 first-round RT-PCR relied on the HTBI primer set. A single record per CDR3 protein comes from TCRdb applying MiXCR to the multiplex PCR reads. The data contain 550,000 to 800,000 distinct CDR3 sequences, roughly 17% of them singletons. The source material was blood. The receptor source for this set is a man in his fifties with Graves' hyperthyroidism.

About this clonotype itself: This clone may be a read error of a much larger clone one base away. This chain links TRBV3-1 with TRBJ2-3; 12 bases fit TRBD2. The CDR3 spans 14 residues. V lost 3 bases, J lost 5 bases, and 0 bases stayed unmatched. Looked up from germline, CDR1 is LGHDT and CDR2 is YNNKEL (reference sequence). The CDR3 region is CASSQGLAGDTQYF. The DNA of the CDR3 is TGTGCCAGCAGCCAGGGACTAGCGGGAGATACGCAGTATTTT.

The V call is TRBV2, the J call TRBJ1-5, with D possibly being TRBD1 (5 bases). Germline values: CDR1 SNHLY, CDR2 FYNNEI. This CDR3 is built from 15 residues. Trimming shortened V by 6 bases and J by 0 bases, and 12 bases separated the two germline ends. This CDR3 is CASRARGNSNQPQHF. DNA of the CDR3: TGTGCCAGCAGGGCACGGGGGAATAGCAATCAGCCCCAGCATTTT. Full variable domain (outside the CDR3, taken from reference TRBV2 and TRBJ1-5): EPEVTQTPSHQVTQMGQEVILRCVPISNHLYFYWYRQILGQKVEFLVSFYNNEISEKSEIFDDQFSVERPDGSNFTLKIRSTKLEDSAMYFCASRARGNSNQPQHFGDGTRLSIL.

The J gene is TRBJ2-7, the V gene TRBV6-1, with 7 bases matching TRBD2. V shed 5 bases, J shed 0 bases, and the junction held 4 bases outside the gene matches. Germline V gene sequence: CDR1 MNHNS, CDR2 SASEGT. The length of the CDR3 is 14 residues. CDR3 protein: CASSHERDSYEQYF. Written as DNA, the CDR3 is TGTGCCAGCAGTCATGAGCGGGACTCCTACGAGCAGTACTTC.

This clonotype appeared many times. The CDR3 sequence is CASSSASRTGVGYEQYF. The CDR3, as DNA: TGTGCCAGCAGTTCAGCCTCCCGGACAGGGGTAGGATACGAGCAGTACTTC. The chain carries TRBV28 and TRBJ2-7, with TRBD1 matching 9 bases. The CDR3 runs 17 residues. The V gene's germline CDR1 is MDHEN and CDR2 SYDVKM. The V segment lost 4 bases and the J segment 4 bases; nucleotides outside the gene matches: 14.

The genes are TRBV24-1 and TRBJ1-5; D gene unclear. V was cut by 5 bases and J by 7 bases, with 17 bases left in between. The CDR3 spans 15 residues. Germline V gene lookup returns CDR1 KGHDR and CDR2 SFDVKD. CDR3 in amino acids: CATSGRGGSGQPQHF. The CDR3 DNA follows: TGTGCCACCAGTGGCAGAGGAGGGTCTGGCCAGCCCCAGCATTTT.

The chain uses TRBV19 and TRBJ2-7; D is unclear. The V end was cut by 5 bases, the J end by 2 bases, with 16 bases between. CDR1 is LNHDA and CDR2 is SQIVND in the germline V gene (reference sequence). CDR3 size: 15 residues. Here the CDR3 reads CASSWADGSAYEQYF. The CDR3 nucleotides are TGTGCCAGTAGTTGGGCTGACGGAAGTGCCTACGAGCAGTACTTC.

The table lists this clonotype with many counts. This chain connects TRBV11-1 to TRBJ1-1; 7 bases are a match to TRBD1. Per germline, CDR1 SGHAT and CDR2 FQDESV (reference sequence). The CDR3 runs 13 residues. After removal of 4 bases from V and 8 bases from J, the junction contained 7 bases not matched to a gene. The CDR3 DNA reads TGTGCCAGCAGCTCGTACAGGGGTTCCGAAGCTTTCTTT. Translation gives CASSSYRGSEAFF.

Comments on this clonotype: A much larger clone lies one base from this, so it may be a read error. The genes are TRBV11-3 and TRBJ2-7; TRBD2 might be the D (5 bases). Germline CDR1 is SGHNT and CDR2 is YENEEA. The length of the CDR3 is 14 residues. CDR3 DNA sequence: TGTGCCAGCAGCACGGGGTACTCTACCTACGAGCACTACTTC. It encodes CASSTGYSTYEHYF.

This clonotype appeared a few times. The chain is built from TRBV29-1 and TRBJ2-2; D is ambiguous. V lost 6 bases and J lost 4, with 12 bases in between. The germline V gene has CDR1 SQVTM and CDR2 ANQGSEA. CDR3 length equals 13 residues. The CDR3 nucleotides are TGCAGCGTCCCGGCTTTCCCCACCGGGGAGCTGTTTTTT. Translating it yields CSVPAFPTGELFF.

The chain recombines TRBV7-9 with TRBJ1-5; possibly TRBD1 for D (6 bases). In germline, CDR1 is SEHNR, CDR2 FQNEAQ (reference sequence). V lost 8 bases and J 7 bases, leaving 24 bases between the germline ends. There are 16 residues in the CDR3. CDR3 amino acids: CASAGGSNREVQPQHF. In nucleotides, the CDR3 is TGTGCCAGCGCTGGGGGGTCGAACAGGGAAGTCCAGCCCCAGCATTTT. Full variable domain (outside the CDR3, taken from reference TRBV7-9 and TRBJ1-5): DTGVSQNPRHKITKRGQNVTFRCDPISEHNRLYWYRQTLGQGPEFLTYFQNEAQLEKSRLLSDRFSAERPKGSFSTLEIQRTEQGDSAMYLCASAGGSNREVQPQHFGDGTRLSIL.

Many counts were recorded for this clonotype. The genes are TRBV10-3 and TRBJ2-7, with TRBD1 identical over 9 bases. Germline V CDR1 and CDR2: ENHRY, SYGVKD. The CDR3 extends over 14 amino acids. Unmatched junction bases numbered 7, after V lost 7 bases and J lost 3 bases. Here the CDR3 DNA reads TGTGCCATCACCGAGGGACAGGGATACTACGAGCAGTACTTC. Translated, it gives CAITEGQGYYEQYF.

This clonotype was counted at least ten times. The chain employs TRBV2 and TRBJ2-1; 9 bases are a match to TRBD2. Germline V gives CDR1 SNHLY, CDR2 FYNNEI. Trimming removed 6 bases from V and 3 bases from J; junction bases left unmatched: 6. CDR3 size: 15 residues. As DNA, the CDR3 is TGTGCCAGCAGACCTAGCGGGAACTTCTACAATGAGCAGTTCTTC. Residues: CASRPSGNFYNEQFF.

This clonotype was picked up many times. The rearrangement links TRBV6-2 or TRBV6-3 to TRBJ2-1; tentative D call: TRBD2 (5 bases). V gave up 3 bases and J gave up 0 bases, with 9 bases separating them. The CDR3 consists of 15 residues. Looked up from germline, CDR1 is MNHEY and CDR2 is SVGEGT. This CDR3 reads CASSYRADSYNEQFF. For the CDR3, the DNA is TGTGCCAGCAGTTATAGAGCGGACTCCTACAATGAGCAGTTCTTC.

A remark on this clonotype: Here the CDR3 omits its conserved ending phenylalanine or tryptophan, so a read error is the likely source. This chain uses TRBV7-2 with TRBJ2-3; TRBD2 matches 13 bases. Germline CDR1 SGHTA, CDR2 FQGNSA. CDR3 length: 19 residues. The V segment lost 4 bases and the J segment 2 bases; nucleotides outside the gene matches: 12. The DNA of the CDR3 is TGTGCCAGCAGCTCCCCGGGACTAGCGGGATCTGCTATCACAGATACGCAGTATATT. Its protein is CASSSPGLAGSAITDTQYI.

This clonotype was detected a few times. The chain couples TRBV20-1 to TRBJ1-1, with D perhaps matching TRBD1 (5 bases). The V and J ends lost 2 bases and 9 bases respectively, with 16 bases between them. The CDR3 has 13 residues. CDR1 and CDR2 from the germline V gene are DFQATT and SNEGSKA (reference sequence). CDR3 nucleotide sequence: TGCAGTGCTAGACCCGGGGGAAGTTCTCAAGCTTTCTTT. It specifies CSARPGGSSQAFF.

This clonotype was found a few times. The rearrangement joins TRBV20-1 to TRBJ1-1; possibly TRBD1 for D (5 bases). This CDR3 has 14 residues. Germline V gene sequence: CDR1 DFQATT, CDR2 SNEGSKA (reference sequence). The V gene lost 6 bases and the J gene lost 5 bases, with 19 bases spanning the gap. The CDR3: CSATRGGRRTEAFF. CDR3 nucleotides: TGCAGTGCCACCCGGGGGGGGAGGCGAACTGAAGCTTTCTTT.

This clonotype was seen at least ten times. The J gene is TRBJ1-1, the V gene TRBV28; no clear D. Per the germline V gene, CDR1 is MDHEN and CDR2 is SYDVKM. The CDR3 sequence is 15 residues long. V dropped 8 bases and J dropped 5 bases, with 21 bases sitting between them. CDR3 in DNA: TGTGCCAGCTGTGATGTTTCCCAAGGCGGGACTGAAGCTTTCTTT. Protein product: CASCDVSQGGTEAFF.

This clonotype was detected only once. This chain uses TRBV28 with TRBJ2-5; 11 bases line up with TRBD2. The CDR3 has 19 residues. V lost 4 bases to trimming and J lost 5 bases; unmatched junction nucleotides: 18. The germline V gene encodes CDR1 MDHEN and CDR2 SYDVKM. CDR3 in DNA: TGTGCCAGCAGTTACGACCGCCCGTTAGCGGGGGGGGGTTGGGAGACCCAGTACTTC. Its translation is CASSYDRPLAGGGWETQYF. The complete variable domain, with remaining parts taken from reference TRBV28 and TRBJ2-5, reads DVKVTQSSRYLVKRTGEKVFLECVQDMDHENMFWYRQDPGLGLRLIYFSYDVKMKEKGDIPEGYSVSREKKERFSLILESASTNQTSMYLCASSYDRPLAGGGWETQYFGPGTRLLVL.

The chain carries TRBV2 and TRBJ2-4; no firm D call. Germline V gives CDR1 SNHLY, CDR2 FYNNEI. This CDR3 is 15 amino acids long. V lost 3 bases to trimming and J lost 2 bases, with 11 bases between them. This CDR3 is CASSDLGTTKNIQYF. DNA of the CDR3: TGTGCCAGCAGTGATTTAGGAACAACCAAAAACATTCAGTACTTC.

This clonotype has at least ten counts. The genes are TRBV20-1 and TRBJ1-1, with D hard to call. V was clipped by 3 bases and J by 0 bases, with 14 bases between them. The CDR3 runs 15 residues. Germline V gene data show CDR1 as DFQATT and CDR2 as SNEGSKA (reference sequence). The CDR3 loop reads CSARTWVFMNTEAFF. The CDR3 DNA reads TGCAGTGCTAGGACCTGGGTATTCATGAACACTGAAGCTTTCTTT.

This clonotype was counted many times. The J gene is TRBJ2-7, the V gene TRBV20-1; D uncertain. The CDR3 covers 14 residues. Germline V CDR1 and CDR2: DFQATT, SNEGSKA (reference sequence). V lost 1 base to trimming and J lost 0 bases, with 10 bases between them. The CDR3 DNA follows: TGCAGTGCTAGAGGTCGGAGCCGCTCCTACGAGCAGTACTTC. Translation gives CSARGRSRSYEQYF.

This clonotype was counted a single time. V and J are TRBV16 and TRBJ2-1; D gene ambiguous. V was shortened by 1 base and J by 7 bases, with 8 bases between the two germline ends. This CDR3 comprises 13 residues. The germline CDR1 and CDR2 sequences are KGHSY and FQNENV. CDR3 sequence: CASSQYGPNEQFF. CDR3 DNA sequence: TGTGCCAGCAGCCAATATGGACCTAATGAGCAGTTCTTC.

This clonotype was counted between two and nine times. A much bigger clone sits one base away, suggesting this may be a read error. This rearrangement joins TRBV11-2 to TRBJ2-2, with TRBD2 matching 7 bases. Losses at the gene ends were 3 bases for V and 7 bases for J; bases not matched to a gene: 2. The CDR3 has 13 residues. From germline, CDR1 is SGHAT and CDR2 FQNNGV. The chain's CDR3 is CASSFGGSGELFF. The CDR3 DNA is TGTGCCAGCAGCTTTGGCGGGAGCGGGGAGCTGTTTTTT.

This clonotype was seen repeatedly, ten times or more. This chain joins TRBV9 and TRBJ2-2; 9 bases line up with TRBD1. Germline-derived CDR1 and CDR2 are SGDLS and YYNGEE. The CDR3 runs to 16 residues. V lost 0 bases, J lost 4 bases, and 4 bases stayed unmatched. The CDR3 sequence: CASSVAGQGVTGELFF. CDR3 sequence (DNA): TGTGCCAGCAGCGTAGCGGGACAGGGAGTCACCGGGGAGCTGTTTTTT. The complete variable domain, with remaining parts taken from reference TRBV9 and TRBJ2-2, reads DSGVTQTPKHLITATGQRVTLRCSPRSGDLSVYWYQQSLDQGLQFLIQYYNGEERAKGNILERFSAQQFPDLHSELNLSSLELGDSALYFCASSVAGQGVTGELFFGEGSRLTVL.

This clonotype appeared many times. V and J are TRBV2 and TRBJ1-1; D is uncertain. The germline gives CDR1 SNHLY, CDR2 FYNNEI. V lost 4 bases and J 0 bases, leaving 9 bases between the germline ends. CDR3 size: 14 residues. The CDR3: CASSAYGMNTEAFF. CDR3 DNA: TGTGCCAGCAGTGCATACGGCATGAACACTGAAGCTTTCTTT.

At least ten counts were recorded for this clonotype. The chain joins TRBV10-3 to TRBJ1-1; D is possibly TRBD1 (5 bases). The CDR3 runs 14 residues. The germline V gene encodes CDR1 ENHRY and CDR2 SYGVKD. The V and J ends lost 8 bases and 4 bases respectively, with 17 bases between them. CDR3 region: CAILADQGGTEAFF. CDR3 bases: TGTGCCATCCTGGCCGACCAGGGTGGCACTGAAGCTTTCTTT.

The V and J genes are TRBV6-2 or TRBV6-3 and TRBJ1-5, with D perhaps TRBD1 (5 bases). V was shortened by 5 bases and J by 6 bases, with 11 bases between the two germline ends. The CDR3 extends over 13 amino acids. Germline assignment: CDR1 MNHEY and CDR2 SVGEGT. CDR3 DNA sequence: TGTGCCAGCAGTGGGGGGGGAAGTCAGCCCCAGCATTTT. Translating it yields CASSGGGSQPQHF.